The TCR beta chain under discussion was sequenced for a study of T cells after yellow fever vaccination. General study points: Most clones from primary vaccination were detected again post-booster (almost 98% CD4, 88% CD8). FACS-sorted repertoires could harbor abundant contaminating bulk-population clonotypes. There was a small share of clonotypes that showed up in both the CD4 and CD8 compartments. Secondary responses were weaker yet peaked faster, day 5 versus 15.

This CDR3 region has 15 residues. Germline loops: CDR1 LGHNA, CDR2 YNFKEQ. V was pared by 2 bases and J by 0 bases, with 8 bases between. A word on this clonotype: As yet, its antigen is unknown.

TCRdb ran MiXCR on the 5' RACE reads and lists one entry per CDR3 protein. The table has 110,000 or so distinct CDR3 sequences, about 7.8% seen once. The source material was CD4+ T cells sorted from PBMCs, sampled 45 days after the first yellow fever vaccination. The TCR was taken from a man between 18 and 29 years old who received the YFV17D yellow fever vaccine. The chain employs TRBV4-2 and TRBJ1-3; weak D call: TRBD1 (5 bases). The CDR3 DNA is TGTGCCAGCAGCCAACCAGGGAACTCTGGAAACACCATATATTTT. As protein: CASSQPGNSGNTIYF.